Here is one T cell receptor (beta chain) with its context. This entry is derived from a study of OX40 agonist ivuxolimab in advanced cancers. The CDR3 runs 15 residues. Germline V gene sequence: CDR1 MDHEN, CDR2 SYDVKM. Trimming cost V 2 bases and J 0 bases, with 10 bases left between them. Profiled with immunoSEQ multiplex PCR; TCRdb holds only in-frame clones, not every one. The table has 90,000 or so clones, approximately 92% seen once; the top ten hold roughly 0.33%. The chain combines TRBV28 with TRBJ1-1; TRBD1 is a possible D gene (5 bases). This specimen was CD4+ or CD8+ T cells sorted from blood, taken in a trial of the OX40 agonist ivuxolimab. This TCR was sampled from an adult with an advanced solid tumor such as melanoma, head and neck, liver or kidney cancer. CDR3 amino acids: CASSLPNRMNTEAFF. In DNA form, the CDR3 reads TGTGCCAGCAGTTTACCCAACAGGATGAACACTGAAGCTTTCTTT.